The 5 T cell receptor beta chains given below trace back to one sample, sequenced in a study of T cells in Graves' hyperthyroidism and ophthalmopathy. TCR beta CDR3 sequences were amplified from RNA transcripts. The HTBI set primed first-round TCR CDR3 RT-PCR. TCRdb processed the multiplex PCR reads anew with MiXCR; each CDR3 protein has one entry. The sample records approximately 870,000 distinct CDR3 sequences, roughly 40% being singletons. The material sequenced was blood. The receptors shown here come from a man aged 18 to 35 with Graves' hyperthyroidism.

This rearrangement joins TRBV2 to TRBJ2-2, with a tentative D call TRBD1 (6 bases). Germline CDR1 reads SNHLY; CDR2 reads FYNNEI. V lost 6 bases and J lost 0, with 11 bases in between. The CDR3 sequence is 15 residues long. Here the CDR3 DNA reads TGTGCCAGCAGGGCCGGGACAACGAACACCGGGGAGCTGTTTTTT. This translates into CASRAGTTNTGELFF.

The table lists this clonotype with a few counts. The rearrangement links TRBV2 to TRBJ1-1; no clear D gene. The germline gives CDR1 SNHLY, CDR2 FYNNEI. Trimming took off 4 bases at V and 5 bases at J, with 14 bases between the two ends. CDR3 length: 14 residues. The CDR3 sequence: CASSGAGPLTEAFF. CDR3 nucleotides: TGTGCCAGCAGTGGAGCCGGGCCCCTGACTGAAGCTTTCTTT.

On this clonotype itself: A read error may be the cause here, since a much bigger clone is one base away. CDR3 sequence reads: CACSDRGNYEQYF. The CDR3 DNA reads TGTGCCTGCAGTGACCGCGGGAACTACGAGCAGTACTTC. The chain links TRBV2 to TRBJ2-7; a weak D match, TRBD2 (6 bases). The CDR3 runs to 13 residues. From germline, CDR1 is SNHLY and CDR2 FYNNEI. Combining the CDR3 with reference TRBV2 and TRBJ2-7 gives the whole variable domain EPEVTQTPSHQVTQMGQEVILRCVPISNHLYFYWYRQILGQKVEFLVSFYNNEISEKSEIFDDQFSVERPDGSNFTLKIRSTKLEDSAMYFCACSDRGNYEQYFGPGTRLTVT.

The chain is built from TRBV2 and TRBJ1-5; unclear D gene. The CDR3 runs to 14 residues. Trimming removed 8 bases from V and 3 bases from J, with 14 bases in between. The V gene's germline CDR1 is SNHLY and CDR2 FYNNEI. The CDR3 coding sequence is TGTGCCAGCGGCCTCGACGGGCCCAATCAGCCCCAGCATTTT. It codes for CASGLDGPNQPQHF. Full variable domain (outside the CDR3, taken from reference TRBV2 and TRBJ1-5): EPEVTQTPSHQVTQMGQEVILRCVPISNHLYFYWYRQILGQKVEFLVSFYNNEISEKSEIFDDQFSVERPDGSNFTLKIRSTKLEDSAMYFCASGLDGPNQPQHFGDGTRLSIL.

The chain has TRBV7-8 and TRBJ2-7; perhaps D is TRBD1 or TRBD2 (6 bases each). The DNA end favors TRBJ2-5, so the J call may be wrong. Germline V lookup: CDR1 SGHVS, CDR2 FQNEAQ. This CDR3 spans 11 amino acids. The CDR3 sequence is CASSGGQTQYF. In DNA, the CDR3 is TGTGCCAGCAGCGGGGGGCAGACCCAGTACTTC.